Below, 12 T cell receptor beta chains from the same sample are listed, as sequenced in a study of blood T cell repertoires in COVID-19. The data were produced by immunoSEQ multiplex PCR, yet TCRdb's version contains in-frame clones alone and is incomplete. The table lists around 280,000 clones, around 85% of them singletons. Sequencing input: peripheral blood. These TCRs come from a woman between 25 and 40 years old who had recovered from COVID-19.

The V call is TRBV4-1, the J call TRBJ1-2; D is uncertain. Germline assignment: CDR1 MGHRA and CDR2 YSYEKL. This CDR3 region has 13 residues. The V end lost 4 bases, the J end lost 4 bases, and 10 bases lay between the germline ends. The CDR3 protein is CASSLAGFYGYTF. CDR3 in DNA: TGCGCCAGCAGCCTTGCGGGGTTCTATGGCTACACCTTC.

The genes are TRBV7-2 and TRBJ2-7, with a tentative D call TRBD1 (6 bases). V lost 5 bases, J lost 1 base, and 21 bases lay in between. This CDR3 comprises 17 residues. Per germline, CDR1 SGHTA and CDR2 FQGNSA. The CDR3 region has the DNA TGTGCCAGCAGCCTGCGTGAGACCAGGGGATCTTCCTACGAGCAGTACTTC. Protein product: CASSLRETRGSSYEQYF.

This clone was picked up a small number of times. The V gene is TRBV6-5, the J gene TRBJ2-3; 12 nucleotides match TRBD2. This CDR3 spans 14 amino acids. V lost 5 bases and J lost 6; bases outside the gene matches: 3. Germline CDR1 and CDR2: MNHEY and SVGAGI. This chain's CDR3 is CASSLAGGPDTQYF. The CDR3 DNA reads TGTGCCAGCAGTCTAGCGGGAGGGCCCGATACGCAGTATTTT.

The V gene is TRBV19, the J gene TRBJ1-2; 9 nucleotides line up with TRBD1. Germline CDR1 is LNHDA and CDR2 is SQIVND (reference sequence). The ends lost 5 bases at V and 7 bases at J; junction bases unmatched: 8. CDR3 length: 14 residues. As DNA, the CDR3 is TGTGCCAGTAGTTCTATCCGGGACAGGGTTGGCTACACCTTC. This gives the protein CASSSIRDRVGYTF.

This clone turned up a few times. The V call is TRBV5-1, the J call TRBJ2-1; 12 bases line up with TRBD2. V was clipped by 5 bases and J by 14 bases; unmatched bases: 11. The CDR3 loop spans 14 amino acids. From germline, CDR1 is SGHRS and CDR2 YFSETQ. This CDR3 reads CASRPGLAGSGEFF. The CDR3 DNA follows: TGCGCCAGCAGGCCGGGACTAGCGGGCTCGGGGGAGTTCTTC.

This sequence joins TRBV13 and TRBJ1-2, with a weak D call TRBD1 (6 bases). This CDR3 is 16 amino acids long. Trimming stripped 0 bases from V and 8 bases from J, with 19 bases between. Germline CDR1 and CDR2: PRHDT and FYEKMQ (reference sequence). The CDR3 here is CASSLGIGGPMVGYTF. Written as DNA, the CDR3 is TGTGCCAGCAGCTTAGGCATCGGGGGGCCTATGGTGGGCTACACCTTC. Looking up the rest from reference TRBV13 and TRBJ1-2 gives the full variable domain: AAGVIQSPRHLIKEKRETATLKCYPIPRHDTVYWYQQGPGQDPQFLISFYEKMQSDKGSIPDRFSAQQFSDYHSELNMSSLELGDSALYFCASSLGIGGPMVGYTFGSGTRLTVV.

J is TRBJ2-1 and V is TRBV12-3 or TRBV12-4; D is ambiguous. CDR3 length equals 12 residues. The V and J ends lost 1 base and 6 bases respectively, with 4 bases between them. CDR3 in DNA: TGTGCCAGCAGTTTAGGGGCCAATGAGCAGTTCTTC. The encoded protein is CASSLGANEQFF.

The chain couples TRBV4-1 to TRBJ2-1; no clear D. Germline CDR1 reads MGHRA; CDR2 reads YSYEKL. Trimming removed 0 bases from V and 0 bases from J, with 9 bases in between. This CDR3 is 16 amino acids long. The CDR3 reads CASSQDSVSSYNEQFF. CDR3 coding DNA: TGCGCCAGCAGCCAAGACTCCGTTAGCTCCTACAATGAGCAGTTCTTC.

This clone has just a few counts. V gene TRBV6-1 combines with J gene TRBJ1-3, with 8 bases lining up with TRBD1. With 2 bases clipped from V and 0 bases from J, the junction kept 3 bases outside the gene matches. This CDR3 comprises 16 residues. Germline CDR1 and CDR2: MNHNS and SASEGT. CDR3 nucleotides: TGTGCCAGCAGTGAACAGGGGGCCGCCTCTGGAAACACCATATATTTT. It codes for CASSEQGAASGNTIYF.

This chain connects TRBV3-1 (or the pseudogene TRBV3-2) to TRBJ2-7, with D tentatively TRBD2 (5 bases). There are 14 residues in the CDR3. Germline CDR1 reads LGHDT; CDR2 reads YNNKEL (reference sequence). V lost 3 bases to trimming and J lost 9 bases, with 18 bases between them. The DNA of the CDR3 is TGTGCCAGCAGCCACGACCTAACTGGGAGTGGGCAGTACTTC. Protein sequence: CASSHDLTGSGQYF.

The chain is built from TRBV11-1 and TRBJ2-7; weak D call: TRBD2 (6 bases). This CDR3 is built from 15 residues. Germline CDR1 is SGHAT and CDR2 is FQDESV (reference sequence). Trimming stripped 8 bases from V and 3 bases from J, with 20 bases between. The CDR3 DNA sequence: TGTGCCAGCCGACCAGGTCAGACGGGGGTCTACGAGCAGTACTTC. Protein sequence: CASRPGQTGVYEQYF. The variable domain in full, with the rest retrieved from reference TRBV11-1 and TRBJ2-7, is EAEVAQSPRYKITEKSQAVAFWCDPISGHATLYWYRQILGQGPELLVQFQDESVVDDSQLPKDRFSAERLKGVDSTLKIQPAELGDSAMYLCASRPGQTGVYEQYFGPGTRLTVT.

CDR3 in amino acids: CASSWGDRDQETQYF. The CDR3 DNA follows: TGTGCCAGCAGCTGGGGGGACAGGGACCAAGAGACCCAGTACTTC. The chain employs TRBV7-9 and TRBJ2-5; 9 bases match TRBD1. Germline V gene data show CDR1 as SEHNR and CDR2 as FQNEAQ (reference sequence). The V and J ends lost 4 bases and 0 bases, in that order; junction bases with no gene match: 3. CDR3 length equals 15 residues.